This T cell receptor (beta chain) is drawn from a study of OX40 agonist ivuxolimab in advanced cancers. Background on the study: Prior anti-PD-1, anti-PD-L1 or anti-CTLA-4 therapy was allowed; more than 30% had some.

The repertoire was sequenced with immunoSEQ multiplex PCR; TCRdb's copy has only in-frame clones and lacks some. The data hold about 66,000 clones, with around 83% observed a single time. CDR1 SGHKS and CDR2 YYEKEE come from the germline V gene (reference sequence). This CDR3 spans 16 amino acids. V was clipped by 0 bases and J by 1 base; unmatched bases: 3. The chain recombines TRBV5-5 with TRBJ2-5, with 10 bases fitting TRBD2. This TCR came from an adult with an advanced solid tumor such as melanoma, head and neck, liver or kidney cancer. Sequenced material: CD4+ or CD8+ T cells sorted from blood, taken in a trial of the OX40 agonist ivuxolimab. CDR3 in DNA: TGTGCCAGCAGCTTGGCGGCTAGCGGGGGCCAAGAGACCCAGTACTTC. Encoded protein: CASSLAASGGQETQYF.